The clone carrying this T cell receptor (beta chain) was seen a few times. As yet, its antigen is unknown. The data originate from a study of shared clonotypes between healthy human individuals. V was clipped by 4 bases and J by 0 bases, with 11 bases between them. This CDR3 has 16 residues. The germline CDR1 and CDR2 sequences are SGHNT and YYREEE (reference sequence). Study results and caveats: Only blood samples were collected, and tissue repertoires likely differ. For naive CD4 cells, 4% to 6% of clonotypes were shared across a handful of donors.

Measured with immunoSEQ multiplex PCR; TCRdb has only the in-frame clones, and not every one. The table lists about 690,000 clones, about nine tenths of them singletons. Sequencing was carried out using memory CD8+ T cells from PBMCs. Sample subset: CD45RO+ cells pooled with CCR7-negative TemRA cells. The receptor comes from a man between 18 and 35 years old in good health. Some clones in this sample may be carry-over from other donors' samples. The rearrangement links TRBV5-4 to TRBJ2-6; D is uncertain. The CDR3 region is CASSRTKNSGANVLTF. The CDR3 bases are TGTGCCAGCAGCCGAACAAAAAACTCTGGGGCCAACGTCCTGACTTTC.